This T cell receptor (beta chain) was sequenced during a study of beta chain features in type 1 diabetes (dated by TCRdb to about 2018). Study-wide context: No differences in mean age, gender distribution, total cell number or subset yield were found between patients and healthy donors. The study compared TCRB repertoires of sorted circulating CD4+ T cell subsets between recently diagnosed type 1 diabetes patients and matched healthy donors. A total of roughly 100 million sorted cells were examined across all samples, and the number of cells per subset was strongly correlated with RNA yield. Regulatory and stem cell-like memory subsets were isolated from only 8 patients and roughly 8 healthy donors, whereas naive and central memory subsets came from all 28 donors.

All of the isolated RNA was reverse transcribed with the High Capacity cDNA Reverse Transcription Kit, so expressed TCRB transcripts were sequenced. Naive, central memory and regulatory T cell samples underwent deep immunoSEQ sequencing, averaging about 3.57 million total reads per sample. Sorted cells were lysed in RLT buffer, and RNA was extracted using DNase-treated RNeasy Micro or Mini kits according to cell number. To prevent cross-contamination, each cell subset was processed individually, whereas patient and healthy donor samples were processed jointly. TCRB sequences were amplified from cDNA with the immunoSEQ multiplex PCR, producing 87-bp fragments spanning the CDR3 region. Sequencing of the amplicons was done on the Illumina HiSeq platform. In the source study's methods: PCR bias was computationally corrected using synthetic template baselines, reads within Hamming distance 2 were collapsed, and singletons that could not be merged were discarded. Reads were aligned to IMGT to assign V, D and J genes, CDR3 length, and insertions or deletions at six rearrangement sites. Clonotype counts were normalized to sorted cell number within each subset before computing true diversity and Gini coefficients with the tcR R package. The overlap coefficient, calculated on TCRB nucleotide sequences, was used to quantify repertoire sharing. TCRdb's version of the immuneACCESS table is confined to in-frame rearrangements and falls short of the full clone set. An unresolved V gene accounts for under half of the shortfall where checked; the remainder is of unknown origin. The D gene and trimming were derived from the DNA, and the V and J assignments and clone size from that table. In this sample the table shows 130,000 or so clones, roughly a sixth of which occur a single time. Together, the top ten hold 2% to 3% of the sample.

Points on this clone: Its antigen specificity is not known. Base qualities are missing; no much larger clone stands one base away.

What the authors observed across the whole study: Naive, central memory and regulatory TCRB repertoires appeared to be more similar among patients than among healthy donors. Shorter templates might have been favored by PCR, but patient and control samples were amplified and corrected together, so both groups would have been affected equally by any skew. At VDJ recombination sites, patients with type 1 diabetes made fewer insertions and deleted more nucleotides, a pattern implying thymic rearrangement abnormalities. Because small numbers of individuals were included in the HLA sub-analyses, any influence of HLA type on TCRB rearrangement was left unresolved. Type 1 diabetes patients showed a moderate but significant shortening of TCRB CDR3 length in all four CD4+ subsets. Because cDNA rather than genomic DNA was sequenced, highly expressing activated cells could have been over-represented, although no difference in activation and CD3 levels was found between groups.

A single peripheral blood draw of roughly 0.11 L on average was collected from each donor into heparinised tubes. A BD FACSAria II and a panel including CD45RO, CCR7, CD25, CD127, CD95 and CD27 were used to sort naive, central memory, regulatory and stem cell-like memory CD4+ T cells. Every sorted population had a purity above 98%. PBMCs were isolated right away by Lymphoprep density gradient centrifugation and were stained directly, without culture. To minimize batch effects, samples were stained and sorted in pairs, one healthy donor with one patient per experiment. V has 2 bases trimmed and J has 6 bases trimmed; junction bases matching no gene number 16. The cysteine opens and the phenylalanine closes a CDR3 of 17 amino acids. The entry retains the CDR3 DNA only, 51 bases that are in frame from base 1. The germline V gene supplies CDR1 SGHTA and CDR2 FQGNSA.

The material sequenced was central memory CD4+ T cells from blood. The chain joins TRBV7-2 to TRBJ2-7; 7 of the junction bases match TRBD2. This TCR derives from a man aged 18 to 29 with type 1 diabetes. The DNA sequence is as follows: TGTGCCAGCAGCTTACATTTTGAGGCGGGAGTCTTTCCCGAGCAGTACTTC. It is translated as CASSLHFEAGVFPEQYF. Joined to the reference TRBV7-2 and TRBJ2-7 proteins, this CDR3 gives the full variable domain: GAGVSQSPSNKVTEKGKDVELRCDPISGHTALYWYRQSLGQGLEFLIYFQGNSAPDKSGLPSDRFSAERTGGSVSTLTIQRTQQEDSAVYLCASSLHFEAGVFPEQYFGPGTRLTVT.